The 14 T cell receptor beta chains reported below all come from one sample, sequenced in a study of T cell repertoires in cytomegalovirus infection. TCRdb reprocessed the reads with MiXCR, giving one entry per CDR3 protein. The sample contains under 850,000 distinct CDR3 sequences, about 30% of which appear only once. No antigen has been assigned to these receptors. The starting material was cultured PBMCs, obtained from culture after CMV antigen stimulation. The receptors here all came from a human donor in good health (CMV status not recorded). Some clones in this sample may be carry-over from other donors' samples.

The chain recombines TRBV7-4 with TRBJ2-1; perhaps TRBD2 as D (6 bases). Germline assignment: CDR1 SGHVT and CDR2 SQSDAQ. The CDR3 spans 16 residues. V was pared by 5 bases and J by 3 bases, with 17 bases between. This chain's CDR3 is CASSPAGSGVYNEQFF. CDR3 DNA: TGTGCCAGCAGCCCGGCGGGGAGCGGAGTCTACAATGAGCAGTTCTTC.

This clonotype came up a few times. This sequence joins TRBV12-3 or TRBV12-4 and TRBJ2-1; D call uncertain. CDR3 length: 13 residues. Trimming removed 6 bases from V and 0 bases from J, with 6 bases in between. For the CDR3, the DNA is TGTGCCAGCAGGGGATACTCCTACAATGAGCAGTTCTTC. Translated, it gives CASRGYSYNEQFF.

The table lists this clonotype with many counts. The rearrangement links TRBV6-2 or TRBV6-3 to TRBJ2-5; D unclear. Deletions cut 6 bases from V and 2 bases from J, with 4 bases between. Germline assignment: CDR1 MNHEY and CDR2 SVGEGT. The CDR3 loop spans 11 amino acids. In nucleotides, the CDR3 is TGTGCCAGCAGACGGCAAGAGACCCAGTACTTC. Residues: CASRRQETQYF.

V usage is TRBV2 and J usage is TRBJ2-7, with no clear D. V lost 7 bases and J lost 4, with 14 bases in between. The CDR3 loop spans 13 amino acids. CDR1 is SNHLY, CDR2 FYNNEI, per germline. Here the CDR3 reads CASTKQKGYEQYF. DNA for the CDR3: TGTGCCAGCACCAAACAGAAGGGATACGAGCAGTACTTC.

This clonotype has just a few counts. The V and J genes are TRBV2 and TRBJ1-2; the match to TRBD1 covers 8 bases. CDR1 and CDR2 from the germline V gene are SNHLY and FYNNEI. The trim removed 5 bases at V and 5 bases at J, leaving 4 bases unmatched. This CDR3 is 13 amino acids long. The CDR3 DNA reads TGTGCCAGCAGTACGGACAGGGAATATGGCTACACCTTC. Encoded protein: CASSTDREYGYTF.

The chain uses TRBV3-1 and TRBJ1-1, with a weak D call TRBD1 (6 bases). CDR3 size: 15 residues. Germline V lookup: CDR1 LGHDT, CDR2 YNNKEL (reference sequence). V lost 4 bases, J lost 4 bases, and 16 bases lay in between. This CDR3 reads CASSPPGGRGTEAFF. The CDR3 bases are TGTGCCAGCAGCCCCCCTGGGGGGCGGGGCACTGAAGCTTTCTTT.

This chain links TRBV7-2 with TRBJ2-3; either TRBD1 or TRBD2 may supply D (6 bases each). The CDR3 totals 17 residues. CDR1 is SGHTA, CDR2 FQGNSA, per germline. V was clipped by 6 bases and J by 0 bases, with 19 bases between them. For the CDR3, the DNA is TGTGCCAGCAGAGAAGGGGGTCGGGGGACTAGCACAGATACGCAGTATTTT. It translates to CASREGGRGTSTDTQYF.

The table lists this clonotype with many counts. This chain links TRBV7-8 with TRBJ1-4; D unresolved. This CDR3 comprises 23 residues. In germline, CDR1 is SGHVS, CDR2 FQNEAQ. V lost 5 bases, J lost 0 bases, and 34 bases lay in between. The CDR3 region is CASSTRLLKRTAGDQPTNEKLFF. The CDR3 DNA reads as TGTGCCAGCAGCACCCGATTGTTGAAGAGGACGGCGGGCGACCAACCAACTAATGAAAAACTGTTTTTT. Based on the CDR3 plus reference TRBV7-8 and TRBJ1-4, the full variable domain is GAGVSQSPRYKVAKRGQDVALRCDPISGHVSLFWYQQALGQGPEFLTYFQNEAQLDKSGLPSDRFFAERPEGSVSTLKIQRTQQEDSAVYLCASSTRLLKRTAGDQPTNEKLFFGSGTQLSVL.

The chain combines TRBV28 with TRBJ2-5, with 9 bases matching TRBD2. With 2 bases clipped from V and 4 bases from J, the junction kept 17 bases outside the gene matches. CDR1 MDHEN and CDR2 SYDVKM come from the germline V gene. The CDR3 is 19 residues long. CDR3 sequence: CASSLGLAGVGYGGETQYF. The DNA of the CDR3 is TGTGCCAGCAGTTTAGGGTTAGCGGGGGTCGGATACGGAGGAGAGACCCAGTACTTC. Complete variable domain (other parts from reference TRBV28 and TRBJ2-5): DVKVTQSSRYLVKRTGEKVFLECVQDMDHENMFWYRQDPGLGLRLIYFSYDVKMKEKGDIPEGYSVSREKKERFSLILESASTNQTSMYLCASSLGLAGVGYGGETQYFGPGTRLLVL.

The sample holds a few counts of this clonotype. V is TRBV20-1 and J is TRBJ2-7; 7 bases align to TRBD1. Trimming took 3 bases from V and 1 from J; bases not matched to a gene: 0. Germline lookup yields CDR1 DFQATT and CDR2 SNEGSKA (reference sequence). The CDR3 is 12 residues long. CDR3 amino acids: CSARTGSYEQYF. In DNA, the CDR3 is TGCAGTGCTAGGACAGGGTCCTACGAGCAGTACTTC.

The CDR3, as DNA: TGCAGTGCTACTCCGGGACTAGCGGGAGGCGAGCAGTACTTC. The encoded protein is CSATPGLAGGEQYF. This rearrangement joins TRBV20-1 to TRBJ2-7; 15 nucleotides align to TRBD2. This CDR3 has 14 amino acids. The V segment lost 4 bases and the J segment 6 bases; nucleotides outside the gene matches: 4. Germline V gene lookup returns CDR1 DFQATT and CDR2 SNEGSKA (reference sequence).

Comments on this clonotype: Possible read error: a much larger clone is one base away. The V gene is TRBV7-4, the J gene TRBJ2-5; TRBD1 aligns across 7 bases. CDR1 and CDR2 (germline): SGHVT, SQSDAQ. The CDR3 spans 16 residues. The J segment lost 4 bases and the V segment lost 1 base, leaving 9 bases of the junction unmatched. In nucleotides, the CDR3 is TGTGCCAGCAGCTTAGGTCGGGACAGCCTTCGAGAGACCCAGTACTTC. This sequence encodes CASSLGRDSLRETQYF.

This clonotype came up a few times. V gene TRBV4-1 combines with J gene TRBJ2-3; D may be TRBD1 or TRBD2 (5 bases each). Germline loops: CDR1 MGHRA, CDR2 YSYEKL. V was trimmed by 0 bases and J by 2 bases, leaving 12 bases between them. This CDR3 contains 16 residues. The CDR3 region is CASSQDPPGTTDTQYF. The CDR3 DNA follows: TGCGCCAGCAGCCAAGACCCTCCAGGGACCACAGATACGCAGTATTTT.

The chain uses TRBV4-1 and TRBJ2-1; 11 bases fit TRBD2. Germline loops: CDR1 MGHRA, CDR2 YSYEKL. V shed 3 bases and J 8 bases; nucleotides not matched to a gene: 9. The CDR3 spans 16 residues. The CDR3 is CASSQVLAGGNDEQFF. The CDR3 DNA reads as TGCGCCAGCAGCCAGGTTCTAGCGGGAGGTAATGATGAGCAGTTCTTC.